This passage covers 15 T cell receptor beta chains from one sample sequenced in a study of blood T cell repertoires in COVID-19. Assay used: immunoSEQ multiplex PCR; TCRdb lists only in-frame clones, some missing. The sample lists approximately 88,000 clones; around 82% were seen once. Sequenced material: peripheral blood. These receptors all come from a man in his fifties who had recovered from COVID-19.

This clone was counted between two and nine times. The chain is built from TRBV12-3 or TRBV12-4 and TRBJ1-1; tentative D call: TRBD1 (6 bases). Trimming pared 6 bases from V and 11 bases from J, leaving 19 bases between. The CDR3 runs to 13 residues. The CDR3 sequence is CASSPLLGQRAFF. As DNA, the CDR3 is TGTGCCAGCAGCCCCTTGCTCGGACAGAGGGCTTTCTTT.

This clone was recorded many times. The chain employs TRBV28 and TRBJ2-4; the match to TRBD2 covers 8 bases. CDR1 is MDHEN, CDR2 SYDVKM, per germline. The CDR3 has 13 residues. With V trimmed by 6 bases and J by 4 bases, 2 bases remained unmatched. The CDR3 nucleotides read TGTGCCAGCAGATTAGCGGGGAAAAACATTCAGTACTTC. This sequence encodes CASRLAGKNIQYF.

The chain has TRBV28 and TRBJ1-1; tentatively, D is TRBD1 (6 bases). V lost 5 bases to trimming and J lost 4 bases, with 11 bases between them. The germline gives CDR1 MDHEN, CDR2 SYDVKM. There are 13 residues in the CDR3. CDR3 loop: CASSPHRATEAFF. The CDR3 nucleotides read TGTGCCAGCAGTCCGCACAGGGCCACTGAAGCTTTCTTT.

The V gene is TRBV7-3, the J gene TRBJ2-3; TRBD2 agrees at 7 bases. The V gene's germline CDR1 is SGHTA and CDR2 FQGTGA. The ends lost 5 bases at V and 2 bases at J; junction bases unmatched: 10. This CDR3 spans 16 amino acids. Here the CDR3 reads CASSPRTSIFTDTQYF. The CDR3 coding sequence is TGTGCCAGCAGCCCCAGGACTAGTATTTTCACAGATACGCAGTATTTT.

The V call is TRBV5-1, the J call TRBJ2-3; 7 nucleotides match TRBD2. The germline CDR1 and CDR2 sequences are SGHRS and YFSETQ. J gave up 2 bases and V 0 bases, and 6 bases lay outside the gene matches. CDR3 length: 16 residues. CDR3 sequence: CASSLDASGATDTQYF. CDR3 coding DNA: TGCGCCAGCAGCTTGGATGCCAGCGGGGCCACAGATACGCAGTATTTT.

The chain couples TRBV28 to TRBJ1-4, with 8 bases fitting TRBD1. V was pared by 10 bases and J by 0 bases, with 7 bases of the junction left unmatched. CDR1 and CDR2 from the germline V gene are MDHEN and SYDVKM. This CDR3 is 15 amino acids long. The CDR3 DNA follows: TGTGCCACGGGGACAGGAGCCGCAACTAATGAAAAACTGTTTTTT. It specifies CATGTGAATNEKLFF.

This rearrangement joins TRBV7-8 to TRBJ2-7; tentative D call: TRBD2 (5 bases). CDR3 length: 16 residues. Trimming took off 0 bases at V and 2 bases at J, with 14 bases between the two ends. Germline loops: CDR1 SGHVS, CDR2 FQNEAQ. The CDR3, as DNA: TGTGCCAGCAGCTTAGCGATCGAAACGACTACCTACGAGCAGTACTTC. Its protein is CASSLAIETTTYEQYF.

The CDR3 protein is CASSRTGINSPLHF. In DNA, the CDR3 is TGTGCCAGCAGCCGTACAGGGATTAATTCACCCCTCCACTTT. The V call is TRBV3-1 (or the pseudogene TRBV3-2), the J call TRBJ1-6; a possible D gene is TRBD1 (6 bases). V lost 4 bases, J lost 6 bases, and 10 bases lay in between. CDR3 length: 14 residues. CDR1 is LGHDT, CDR2 YNNKEL, per germline (reference sequence).

The chain links TRBV5-1 to TRBJ1-1; maybe TRBD1 (5 bases). Between the trimmed V and J ends, which lost 3 bases and 8 bases, there was a span of 14 bases. Germline V gene data show CDR1 as SGHRS and CDR2 as YFSETQ. The CDR3 sequence is 13 residues long. CDR3 sequence reads: CASSSRQREEAFF. The CDR3, as DNA: TGCGCCAGCAGCTCGCGACAGAGAGAAGAAGCTTTCTTT.

This clone has a handful of counts. The chain recombines TRBV11-2 with TRBJ2-7; no reliable D call. From germline, CDR1 is SGHAT and CDR2 FQNNGV. Trimming removed 5 bases from V and 7 bases from J, with 9 bases in between. CDR3 length: 11 residues. The DNA for the CDR3 is TGTGCCAGCAGCGCCCAGCGAGAGCAGTACTTC. Protein sequence: CASSAQREQYF.

The chain employs TRBV7-2 and TRBJ1-6; D possibly corresponds to TRBD1 (6 bases). Trimming took 1 base from V and 2 from J, leaving 15 bases between them. The CDR3 covers 18 residues. CDR1 is SGHTA, CDR2 FQGNSA, per germline. This CDR3 is CASSLDSGGGPYNSPLHF. The CDR3 DNA follows: TGTGCCAGCAGCTTAGATTCTGGGGGCGGGCCCTATAATTCACCCCTCCACTTT.

The chain employs TRBV5-1 and TRBJ1-3, with unresolved D. The germline V gene encodes CDR1 SGHRS and CDR2 YFSETQ. V shed 9 bases and J shed 3 bases, with 16 bases lying between them. The CDR3 is made up of 14 amino acids. CDR3 residues: CATKDGSGGNTIYF. The CDR3 bases are TGCGCCACCAAAGACGGGTCGGGTGGAAACACCATATATTTT.

Note on this clone: The final CDR3 position lacks the conserved phenylalanine or tryptophan, pointing to a likely read error. No DNA is shown, since the ends of the CDR3 on it are uncertain; the CDR3 is the one TCRdb lists. The chain recombines TRBV19 with TRBJ2-7; the table's D gene call, TRBD1, was not cross checked with the DNA. Inclusive of both ends, the CDR3 amounts to 11 amino acids. Per germline, CDR1 LNHDA and CDR2 SQIVND (reference sequence). CDR3 sequence reads: CASSGGQGLSL.

The chain joins TRBV5-1 to TRBJ2-2; maybe TRBD1 (5 bases). The CDR3 has 15 residues. Germline CDR1 is SGHRS and CDR2 is YFSETQ. V was pared by 2 bases and J by 2 bases, with 10 bases between. CDR3 sequence: CASSLRGQNTGELFF. The CDR3 DNA follows: TGCGCCAGCAGCTTAAGGGGCCAAAACACCGGGGAGCTGTTTTTT.

This sequence joins TRBV6-5 and TRBJ2-1; the match to TRBD2 covers 7 bases. V was clipped by 11 bases and J by 4 bases; unmatched bases: 8. Germline loops: CDR1 MNHEY, CDR2 SVGAGI. The CDR3 covers 13 residues. The CDR3 region has the DNA TGTGCCGGTCCTCGGCGGGAGTACAATGAGCAGTTCTTC. It specifies CAGPRREYNEQFF.